These T cell receptor beta chains were read from a single sample in a study of blood T cell repertoires in COVID-19. Only in-frame clones appear in the TCRdb table, and some are missing; sequencing was by immunoSEQ multiplex PCR. Found here are about 200,000 clones, more than 80% of them singletons; the top ten hold about 2%. Sequences were obtained from peripheral blood. These receptors were collected from a man between 25 and 39 years old who had recovered from COVID-19. The CDR3 runs from the conserved cysteine through the conserved F or W. A D gene is named only where the DNA matches it firmly. Part of the rows lack a size; the others show once, few, many or a class for expanded clones.

>TRBV5-1|.|TRBD2|TRBJ2-1
CASSLAGTSVPGEQFF
TGCGCCAGCAGCTTGGCAGGGACTAGCGTTCCCGGTGAGCAGTTCTTC
>TRBV19|.|.|TRBJ1-4
CASRERQVEKLFF
TGTGCCAGTAGAGAGAGACAGGTAGAAAAACTGTTTTTT
>TRBV7-9|.|TRBD2|TRBJ2-3
CATGTSGVTDTQYF
TGTGCCACAGGGACTAGCGGGGTTACAGATACGCAGTATTTT
>TRBV6-5|.|.|TRBJ2-7
CASIMDTLYEQYF
TGTGCCAGCATTATGGACACTCTCTACGAGCAGTACTTC
>TRBV7-7|.|TRBD2|TRBJ2-3
CASSLLAGASTDTQYF
TGTGCCAGCAGCTTACTAGCGGGGGCTAGCACAGATACGCAGTATTTT
>TRBV27|.|TRBD1|TRBJ2-7
CASSLLRGTVTYEQYF
TGTGCCAGCAGTTTACTCAGGGGGACAGTGACCTACGAGCAGTACTTC
>TRBV12-3/TRBV12-4|.|.|TRBJ1-2
CASSPSGYGYTF
TGTGCCAGCAGTCCCAGCGGCTATGGCTACACCTTC
>TRBV9|.|TRBD1|TRBJ2-3
CASSASVPSGGTQYF
TGTGCCAGCAGCGCCAGCGTCCCCTCAGGGGGTACGCAGTATTTT
>TRBV19|.|.|TRBJ1-2
CASSIRGKGNYGYTF
TGTGCCAGTAGTATTCGAGGCAAGGGGAACTATGGCTACACCTTC
>TRBV5-7|.|TRBD1|TRBJ2-2
CASSNRDRNTGELFF
TGTGCCAGCAGCAACCGGGACAGAAACACCGGGGAGCTGTTTTTT
>TRBV4-3|.|TRBD1|TRBJ2-3
CASSLVTGDATDTQYF
TGCGCCAGCAGCCTCGTAACAGGGGACGCCACAGATACGCAGTATTTT
>TRBV21-1|.|.|TRBJ2-3
CASSKGGLAGGYTDTQYF
TGTGCCAGCAGCAAAGGAGGACTAGCGGGGGGCTACACAGATACGCAGTATTTT
>TRBV27|once|.|TRBJ1-3
CASSAYGGGGNTIYF
TGTGCCAGCAGTGCTTACGGGGGGGGCGGAAACACCATATATTTT
>TRBV6-1|once|TRBD2|TRBJ2-3
CASSGVLAGIPSTDTQYF
TGTGCCAGCAGTGGGGTTCTAGCGGGGATTCCTAGCACAGATACGCAGTATTTT
>TRBV11-2|.|.|TRBJ2-3
CASSFPGVGTDTQYF
TGTGCCAGCAGCTTCCCGGGGGTCGGCACAGATACGCAGTATTTT
>TRBV11-2|.|.|TRBJ1-1
CASSLVGVDTEAFF
TGTGCCAGCAGCTTAGTAGGGGTAGACACTGAAGCTTTCTTT
>TRBV7-2|.|.|TRBJ1-2
CASSQPRGGTNYGYTF
TGTGCCAGCAGCCAACCGCGTGGGGGCACTAACTATGGCTACACCTTC
>TRBV14|few|.|TRBJ1-2
CASSQDRYGYTF
TGTGCCAGCAGCCAAGATCGCTATGGCTACACCTTC
>TRBV6-5|.|.|TRBJ2-5
CASSYRGLGTQYF
TGTGCCAGCAGTTATCGGGGGTTAGGGACCCAGTACTTC
>TRBV5-5|once|.|TRBJ2-5
CASSLGGEPETQYF
TGTGCCAGCAGCTTAGGAGGGGAACCAGAGACCCAGTACTTC
>TRBV9|.|TRBD2|TRBJ2-3
CASRPHKPTSGGVDTQYF
TGTGCCAGCAGACCCCACAAACCGACTAGCGGGGGGGTGGATACGCAGTATTTT
>TRBV7-9|once|.|TRBJ2-7
CASSLSAHGIGYEQYF
TGTGCCAGCAGCTTAAGCGCCCACGGGATTGGGTACGAGCAGTACTTC
>TRBV5-1|.|TRBD2|TRBJ2-7
CASSFSASGGAQIYEQYF
TGCGCCAGCAGCTTCTCGGCTAGCGGGGGGGCTCAGATCTACGAGCAGTACTTC
>TRBV5-1|.|TRBD1|TRBJ2-7
CASSSDRASNEQYF
TGCGCCAGCAGCTCGGACAGGGCGTCCAACGAGCAGTACTTC
>TRBV5-1|.|TRBD2|TRBJ2-7
CASSLALAGSSYEQYF
TGCGCCAGCAGCTTGGCCCTAGCGGGGAGCTCCTACGAGCAGTACTTC
>TRBV6-2/TRBV6-3|.|.|TRBJ2-7
CASSYLRGQLYYEQYF
TGTGCCAGCAGTTACCTCAGGGGACAACTTTACTACGAGCAGTACTTC
>TRBV3-1/TRBV3-2|.|.|TRBJ2-7
CASSQEGVYEQYF
TGTGCCAGCAGCCAAGAAGGGGTCTACGAGCAGTACTTC